Following are 29 T cell receptor beta chains from one sample sequenced in a study of blood T cell repertoires in COVID-19. Clones were read by immunoSEQ multiplex PCR, and TCRdb kept only the in-frame ones, dropping some. The sample shows hundreds of thousands of clones, roughly 90% of them seen only once. Sequenced: peripheral blood. The receptors derive from a middle-aged woman who had recovered from COVID-19.

The V and J genes are TRBV18 and TRBJ1-5; 10 nucleotides match TRBD1. J was trimmed by 5 bases and V by 3 bases; bases with no gene match: 4. The CDR3 is 15 amino acids. The germline CDR1 and CDR2 sequences are KGHSH and LQKENI. The CDR3 protein is CASSPLGQGYQPQHF. The CDR3 coding sequence is TGTGCCAGCTCACCTCTGGGACAGGGGTATCAGCCCCAGCATTTT.

V gene TRBV19 combines with J gene TRBJ2-2; 7 bases map to TRBD2. The CDR3 is 15 residues long. V was pared by 5 bases and J by 4 bases, with 7 bases of the junction left unmatched. The germline V gene has CDR1 LNHDA and CDR2 SQIVND (reference sequence). The CDR3 region is CASSVRLARTGELFF. CDR3 nucleotide sequence: TGTGCCAGTAGTGTCCGACTAGCCCGCACCGGGGAGCTGTTTTTT.

This chain joins TRBV10-3 and TRBJ2-1; 9 bases match TRBD2. V shed 3 bases, J shed 3 bases, and the junction held 9 bases outside the gene matches. In germline, CDR1 is ENHRY, CDR2 SYGVKD. CDR3 length: 17 amino acids. The CDR3 sequence is CAISDGFGGGVYNEQFF. The CDR3 DNA reads TGTGCCATCAGTGATGGGTTCGGCGGGGGGGTCTACAATGAGCAGTTCTTC.

The V call is TRBV10-3, the J call TRBJ1-3; 7 bases match TRBD1. Germline V CDR1 and CDR2: ENHRY, SYGVKD. CDR3 length: 15 amino acids. V shed 10 bases and J 0 bases; nucleotides not matched to a gene: 9. CDR3 in amino acids: CATETGRNSGNTIYF. The CDR3, as DNA: TGTGCCACCGAGACAGGGAGAAACTCTGGAAACACCATATATTTT.

V is TRBV11-2 and J is TRBJ1-6; D possibly corresponds to TRBD1 (5 bases). Trimming took off 4 bases at V and 13 bases at J, with 20 bases between the two ends. This CDR3 region has 15 residues. Germline V gene lookup returns CDR1 SGHAT and CDR2 FQNNGV. The CDR3 loop is CASSSDVGAGGPLHF. CDR3 sequence (DNA): TGTGCCAGCAGCTCAGACGTAGGGGCCGGCGGCCCCCTCCACTTT.

This chain links TRBV7-3 with TRBJ1-6; 9 positions match TRBD1. The germline gives CDR1 SGHTA, CDR2 FQGTGA. The CDR3 runs 16 residues. Trimming cost V 2 bases and J 8 bases; bases outside gene matches: 7. CDR3 in DNA: TGTGCCAGCAGCTTATCATACAGGGGGCCGGATTCACCCCTCCACTTT. This sequence encodes CASSLSYRGPDSPLHF.

The V gene is TRBV7-8, the J gene TRBJ2-5, with D uncertain. The germline gives CDR1 SGHVS, CDR2 FQNEAQ. The CDR3 spans 15 residues. Trimming pared 1 base from V and 2 bases from J, leaving 11 bases between. The CDR3 spells CASSLVVNKQETQYF. The CDR3 DNA sequence: TGTGCCAGCAGCTTAGTGGTCAACAAGCAAGAGACCCAGTACTTC.

The genes are TRBV6-6 and TRBJ1-1, with D possibly TRBD1 on 5 matching bases. The V gene's germline CDR1 is MNHNY and CDR2 SVGAGI (reference sequence). The CDR3 consists of 11 residues. The ends were cut back, 8 bases at V and 8 bases at J, with 12 bases in the middle. DNA for the CDR3: TGTGCCAGCCAATACCAGGGAGAAGCTTTCTTT. As protein: CASQYQGEAFF.

The table lists this clone with a count of one. The V gene is TRBV28, the J gene TRBJ1-1; D perhaps matches TRBD1 (6 bases). This CDR3 comprises 18 residues. The V and J ends lost 4 bases and 2 bases respectively, with 23 bases between them. The germline CDR1 and CDR2 sequences are MDHEN and SYDVKM. The CDR3 region is CASSSPGDTRVRNTEAFF. CDR3 sequence (DNA): TGTGCCAGCAGTTCGCCAGGGGACACTCGAGTACGTAACACTGAAGCTTTCTTT.

The chain has TRBV10-3 and TRBJ1-2; D is ambiguous. Germline CDR1 reads ENHRY; CDR2 reads SYGVKD. V lost 2 bases, J lost 7 bases, and 8 bases lay in between. The CDR3 runs 12 residues. The CDR3 DNA is TGTGCCATCAGTGAGACGGGGTCTGGCTACACCTTC. This gives the protein CAISETGSGYTF.

This chain links TRBV20-1 with TRBJ2-7, with D possibly being TRBD1 (5 bases). The CDR3 length is 11 residues. Germline V gene sequence: CDR1 DFQATT, CDR2 SNEGSKA (reference sequence). Trimming shortened V by 6 bases and J by 3 bases, and 9 bases separated the two germline ends. CDR3 protein: CSASDSYEQYF. CDR3 in DNA: TGCAGTGCCAGTGACAGCTACGAGCAGTACTTC.

The V and J genes are TRBV19 and TRBJ2-5; 8 bases line up with TRBD1. The CDR3 is 14 amino acids. V lost 6 bases to trimming and J lost 6 bases; unmatched junction nucleotides: 9. Germline V gene sequence: CDR1 LNHDA, CDR2 SQIVND (reference sequence). The CDR3 sequence is CASSQLTGGKTQYF. CDR3 coding DNA: TGTGCCAGTAGCCAATTAACAGGGGGGAAGACCCAGTACTTC.

The chain is built from TRBV5-1 and TRBJ2-1; TRBD1 agrees at 9 bases. The CDR3 runs to 15 residues. The J segment lost 8 bases and the V segment lost 0 bases, leaving 6 bases of the junction unmatched. From germline, CDR1 is SGHRS and CDR2 YFSETQ. CDR3 sequence reads: CASSLGGQGRDEQFF. Written as DNA, the CDR3 is TGCGCCAGCAGCTTGGGGGGACAGGGCCGCGATGAGCAGTTCTTC.

Comment on this clone: The sample holds other DNA sequences that translate to the same CDR3. The chain employs TRBV3-1 (or the pseudogene TRBV3-2) and TRBJ2-5; 16 bases map to TRBD2. Germline V gene sequence: CDR1 LGHDT, CDR2 YNNKEL (reference sequence). The CDR3 sequence is 16 residues long. Losses at the gene ends were 4 bases for V and 2 bases for J; bases not matched to a gene: 1. DNA for the CDR3: TGTGCCAGCAGCCCGGGACTAGCGGGGGGGCAAGAGACCCAGTACTTC. Its protein product is CASSPGLAGGQETQYF.

The genes are TRBV19 and TRBJ2-1; D may be TRBD1 (5 bases). Trimming pared 2 bases from V and 9 bases from J, leaving 11 bases between. Germline loops: CDR1 LNHDA, CDR2 SQIVND (reference sequence). The CDR3 is made up of 13 amino acids. CDR3 nucleotide sequence: TGTGCCAGTAGTATACAGGGTCGAAGTGAGCAGTTCTTC. It is translated as CASSIQGRSEQFF.

The chain links TRBV28 to TRBJ1-5; 8 bases match TRBD1. Germline CDR1 is MDHEN and CDR2 is SYDVKM. The CDR3 has 15 amino acids. With 3 bases clipped from V and 5 bases from J, the junction kept 6 bases outside the gene matches. CDR3 sequence (DNA): TGTGCCAGCAGTTTCCTCAGGGGGCCCGATCAGCCCCAGCATTTT. Translation: CASSFLRGPDQPQHF.

The V and J genes are TRBV7-3 and TRBJ2-1, with D perhaps matching TRBD2 (5 bases). Trimming took off 5 bases at V and 2 bases at J, with 13 bases between the two ends. Germline CDR1 is SGHTA and CDR2 is FQGTGA. This CDR3 is built from 15 residues. CDR3 amino acids: CASSLIRTPYNEQFF. DNA of the CDR3: TGTGCCAGCAGCCTCATCAGGACTCCCTACAATGAGCAGTTCTTC.

The gene calls are TRBV7-6 and TRBJ2-2; D unresolved. Germline V gives CDR1 SGHVS, CDR2 FNYEAQ. This CDR3 is built from 13 residues. V dropped 1 base and J dropped 6 bases, with 6 bases sitting between them. CDR3 amino acids: CASSLGSAGELFF. The CDR3 bases are TGTGCCAGCAGCTTAGGAAGCGCCGGGGAGCTGTTTTTT. The full variable domain, in which reference TRBV7-6 and TRBJ2-2 provide the parts outside the CDR3, is GAGVSQSPRYKVTKRGQDVALRCDPISGHVSLYWYRQALGQGPEFLTYFNYEAQQDKSGLPNDRFSAERPEGSISTLTIQRTEQRDSAMYRCASSLGSAGELFFGEGSRLTVL.

The chain is built from TRBV13 and TRBJ2-7, with a tentative D call TRBD2 (6 bases). V was pared by 3 bases and J by 0 bases, with 15 bases between. Germline CDR1 PRHDT, CDR2 FYEKMQ (reference sequence). The CDR3 contains 16 residues. The chain's CDR3 is CASSFRGGPLSYEQYF. The CDR3 nucleotides are TGTGCCAGCAGCTTTCGGGGAGGCCCCCTCTCCTACGAGCAGTACTTC. Filled out from reference TRBV13 and TRBJ2-7, the complete variable domain reads AAGVIQSPRHLIKEKRETATLKCYPIPRHDTVYWYQQGPGQDPQFLISFYEKMQSDKGSIPDRFSAQQFSDYHSELNMSSLELGDSALYFCASSFRGGPLSYEQYFGPGTRLTVT.

The J gene is TRBJ2-3, the V gene TRBV7-3, with 12 bases that match TRBD2. CDR1 and CDR2 (germline): SGHTA, FQGTGA. V lost 4 bases and J lost 3; bases outside the gene matches: 5. The CDR3 is made up of 16 amino acids. The CDR3 protein is CASSSRTSGETDTQYF. CDR3 bases: TGTGCCAGCAGCTCGAGGACTAGCGGGGAAACAGATACGCAGTATTTT.

This clone was seen just once. V and J are TRBV15 and TRBJ2-5; 10 nucleotides align to TRBD2. This CDR3 is 18 amino acids long. Germline V gives CDR1 LNHNV, CDR2 YYDKDF (reference sequence). The V segment lost 1 base and the J segment 4 bases; nucleotides outside the gene matches: 12. The CDR3 DNA reads TGTGCCACCAGCAGAGGGGCTAGCGGGGGAGATCGGGGAGAGACCCAGTACTTC. Translation gives CATSRGASGGDRGETQYF.

The chain employs TRBV7-3 and TRBJ2-1; no clear D gene. The CDR3 is made up of 14 amino acids. The germline V gene has CDR1 SGHTA and CDR2 FQGTGA. V lost 5 bases and J lost 7, with 15 bases in between. The CDR3 bases are TGTGCCAGCAGCCCCCTTGGGCGCACTAATGAGCAGTTCTTC. Its protein is CASSPLGRTNEQFF.

V is TRBV20-1 and J is TRBJ2-7, with 10 nucleotides matching TRBD2. Germline V CDR1 and CDR2: DFQATT, SNEGSKA (reference sequence). The ends lost 6 bases at V and 7 bases at J; junction bases unmatched: 9. The CDR3 contains 13 residues. This chain's CDR3 is CSASSGRPWEQYF. CDR3 nucleotide sequence: TGCAGTGCCAGTAGCGGGAGGCCATGGGAGCAGTACTTC.

The chain recombines TRBV19 with TRBJ1-6; D perhaps matches TRBD1 (6 bases). In germline, CDR1 is LNHDA, CDR2 SQIVND (reference sequence). Trimming took 5 bases from V and 6 from J, leaving 14 bases between them. The CDR3 length is 15 residues. The CDR3 region has the DNA TGTGCCAGTAGTGAGAACCAGGGGATTAATTCACCCCTCCACTTT. Translation gives CASSENQGINSPLHF. Filled out from reference TRBV19 and TRBJ1-6, the complete variable domain reads DGGITQSPKYLFRKEGQNVTLSCEQNLNHDAMYWYRQDPGQGLRLIYYSQIVNDFQKGDIAEGYSVSREKKESFPLTVTSAQKNPTAFYLCASSENQGINSPLHFGNGTRLTVT.

This chain links TRBV28 with TRBJ1-5; D may be TRBD1 (5 bases). The CDR3 covers 16 residues. The germline V gene encodes CDR1 MDHEN and CDR2 SYDVKM. With 5 bases removed from V and 0 bases from J, the gap between germline ends came to 14 bases. CDR3 bases: TGTGCCAGCAGTCGGAGGGGCTCCTATAGCAATCAGCCCCAGCATTTT. This sequence encodes CASSRRGSYSNQPQHF.

The V call is TRBV2, the J call TRBJ1-6; tentative D call: TRBD1 (6 bases). Germline CDR1 reads SNHLY; CDR2 reads FYNNEI. V was cut by 7 bases and J by 6 bases, with 28 bases left in between. This CDR3 comprises 19 residues. This chain's CDR3 is CASKVLGQGYFPSNSPLHF. CDR3 bases: TGTGCCAGCAAAGTACTGGGGCAGGGGTATTTCCCATCTAATTCACCCCTCCACTTT.

The chain recombines TRBV11-2 with TRBJ2-5, with unresolved D. CDR1 and CDR2 (germline): SGHAT, FQNNGV. CDR3 size: 14 residues. With 1 base removed from V and 7 bases from J, the gap between germline ends came to 13 bases. The DNA of the CDR3 is TGTGCCAGCAGCTTAGCACAGCCGAGTGGGACCCAGTACTTC. It translates to CASSLAQPSGTQYF.

The chain combines TRBV7-3 with TRBJ1-4; 8 bases match TRBD1. Germline V CDR1 and CDR2: SGHTA, FQGTGA. V dropped 4 bases and J dropped 7; count of bases not matched to a gene: 11. The CDR3 runs to 16 residues. CDR3 region: CASSSEDRVVCEKLFF. CDR3 in DNA: TGTGCCAGCAGCTCAGAGGACAGGGTGGTTTGTGAAAAACTGTTTTTT.

With respect to this clone: A read error may produce the germline difference seen at one junction end. The CDR3 coding sequence is TGTGCCAGCAGCCAAGACATACAGGGATTGGGTACTGGAAACGCCATATATTTT. Translating it yields CASSQDIQGLGTGNAIYF. The V call is TRBV4-2, the J call TRBJ1-3, with D perhaps TRBD1 (6 bases). Germline V gene sequence: CDR1 LGHNA, CDR2 YNFKEQ. CDR3 length: 18 amino acids.